One sample yielded the 14 T cell receptor beta chains listed below, sequenced in a study of long-term antiretroviral therapy in people with HIV. The immunoSEQ assay was v3.0, run at survey level. The method was immunoSEQ multiplex PCR; TCRdb's version includes in-frame clones alone and lacks a portion of them. The sample lists 30,000 to 40,000 clones, 83% occurring once. Sample: unsorted PBMCs, taken 0.4 years before starting antiretroviral therapy. These receptors were taken from a man between 18 and 29 years old with HIV.

The rearrangement joins TRBV27 to TRBJ2-1; TRBD2 agrees at 11 bases. V lost 8 bases, J lost 3 bases, and 6 bases stayed unmatched. Germline V gives CDR1 MNHEY, CDR2 SMNVEV (reference sequence). CDR3 length: 15 residues. The CDR3 is CASGTLAGGYNEQFF. CDR3 coding DNA: TGTGCCAGCGGTACTCTAGCGGGAGGCTACAATGAGCAGTTCTTC.

The V and J genes are TRBV4-3 and TRBJ1-1; TRBD1 aligns across 9 bases. From germline, CDR1 is LGHNA and CDR2 YSLEER. This CDR3 is 18 amino acids long. V gave up 1 base and J gave up 3 bases; unmatched junction bases: 12. The CDR3 protein is CASSQANTGGAYYTEAFF. In DNA, the CDR3 is TGCGCCAGCAGCCAAGCGAATACAGGGGGCGCATACTACACTGAAGCTTTCTTT.

This clone was counted a single time. The chain carries TRBV2 and TRBJ1-1; D unresolved. The CDR3 length is 14 residues. The germline V gene has CDR1 SNHLY and CDR2 FYNNEI. With 5 bases removed from V and 1 base from J, the gap between germline ends came to 11 bases. CDR3 DNA: TGTGCCAGCAGTACGGACGGGAGGAACACTGAAGCTTTCTTT. Amino acid sequence: CASSTDGRNTEAFF.

J is TRBJ2-3 and V is TRBV5-1, with a tentative D call TRBD1 (5 bases). Trimming pared 2 bases from V and 5 bases from J, leaving 12 bases between. The CDR3 contains 14 residues. Germline CDR1 SGHRS, CDR2 YFSETQ. The CDR3 nucleotides are TGCGCCAGCAGCTTTACCAGGGTTGAAGATACGCAGTATTTT. This sequence encodes CASSFTRVEDTQYF.

The chain links TRBV19 to TRBJ2-3, with TRBD1 matching 8 bases. Per germline, CDR1 LNHDA and CDR2 SQIVND (reference sequence). This CDR3 is 14 amino acids long. V was pared by 5 bases and J by 2 bases, with 3 bases of the junction left unmatched. Here the CDR3 DNA reads TGTGCCAGTAGTGTGGACAGGGCCACAGATACGCAGTATTTT. It is translated as CASSVDRATDTQYF.

This clone was found once. V gene TRBV7-2 combines with J gene TRBJ2-2; D gene uncertain. V gave up 3 bases and J gave up 6 bases, with 8 bases separating them. The CDR3 loop spans 13 amino acids. The germline V gene encodes CDR1 SGHTA and CDR2 FQGNSA. CDR3 DNA sequence: TGTGCCAGCAGCTTGTTAGCAGCCGGGGAGCTGTTTTTT. It encodes CASSLLAAGELFF.

This rearrangement joins TRBV4-2 to TRBJ2-5; 9 bases are a match to TRBD2. V shed 3 bases and J 0 bases; nucleotides not matched to a gene: 2. The germline V gene has CDR1 LGHNA and CDR2 YNFKEQ. The CDR3 is 15 residues long. CDR3: CASSQLAGNQETQYF. Written as DNA, the CDR3 is TGTGCCAGCAGCCAGCTAGCGGGGAACCAAGAGACCCAGTACTTC.

The rearrangement joins TRBV29-1 to TRBJ2-7; no clear D. Trimming removed 0 bases from V and 3 bases from J, with 9 bases in between. Germline assignment: CDR1 SQVTM and CDR2 ANQGSEA. The CDR3 covers 13 residues. The CDR3 reads CSVEDLTNYEQYF. In DNA form, the CDR3 reads TGCAGCGTTGAAGATCTTACTAACTACGAGCAGTACTTC.

This chain links TRBV2 with TRBJ2-2; D gene ambiguous. The V gene's germline CDR1 is SNHLY and CDR2 FYNNEI. The CDR3 is made up of 14 amino acids. Trimming left V 7 bases short and J 6 bases short, with 15 bases between. CDR3 sequence reads: CASTGGSRAGELFF. The CDR3 DNA is TGTGCCAGCACAGGCGGCAGTCGTGCCGGGGAGCTGTTTTTT.

This chain connects TRBV11-3 to TRBJ2-1, with 10 bases aligning to TRBD1. With 4 bases clipped from V and 5 bases from J, the junction kept 5 bases outside the gene matches. The length of the CDR3 is 15 residues. CDR1 and CDR2 from the germline V gene are SGHNT and YENEEA. The CDR3 coding sequence is TGTGCCAGCAGCTCTGGGACAGGGGTGCACAATGAGCAGTTCTTC. This gives the protein CASSSGTGVHNEQFF.

The chain employs TRBV7-9 and TRBJ1-2; TRBD1 might be the D (6 bases). V was pared by 5 bases and J by 4 bases, with 14 bases between. The CDR3 sequence is 14 residues long. In germline, CDR1 is SEHNR, CDR2 FQNEAQ (reference sequence). The CDR3 DNA sequence: TGTGCCAGCAGCCGAAGCGACAGGTCCTATGGCTACACCTTC. This encodes CASSRSDRSYGYTF.

The V and J genes are TRBV6-6 and TRBJ2-1; D remains ambiguous. Germline CDR1 and CDR2: MNHNY and SVGAGI (reference sequence). V shed 6 bases and J shed 2 bases, with 14 bases lying between them. The CDR3 is 15 residues long. CDR3 in amino acids: CASSPSLGPYNEQFF. In nucleotides, the CDR3 is TGTGCCAGCAGCCCCAGCCTGGGCCCCTACAATGAGCAGTTCTTC.

In its sample, this clone was seen a few times. This sample includes further DNA sequences coding for the same CDR3. The rearrangement links TRBV6-5 to TRBJ1-3; no clear D. This CDR3 is built from 13 residues. The germline gives CDR1 MNHEY, CDR2 SVGAGI. The germline V and J ends were trimmed by 5 bases and 2 bases, with 7 bases remaining between them. The CDR3 region is CASSLGTGNTIYF. In DNA form, the CDR3 reads TGTGCCAGCAGTCTCGGTACTGGAAACACCATATATTTT.

This clone has just one count. The chain employs TRBV6-5 and TRBJ2-3; either TRBD1 or TRBD2 may supply D (6 bases each). The CDR3 covers 15 residues. Looked up from germline, CDR1 is MNHEY and CDR2 is SVGAGI. V dropped 0 bases and J dropped 6 bases, with 13 bases sitting between them. The DNA for the CDR3 is TGTGCCAGCAGTTACTCGGGACACAGCGGGGATACGCAGTATTTT. Encoded protein: CASSYSGHSGDTQYF.